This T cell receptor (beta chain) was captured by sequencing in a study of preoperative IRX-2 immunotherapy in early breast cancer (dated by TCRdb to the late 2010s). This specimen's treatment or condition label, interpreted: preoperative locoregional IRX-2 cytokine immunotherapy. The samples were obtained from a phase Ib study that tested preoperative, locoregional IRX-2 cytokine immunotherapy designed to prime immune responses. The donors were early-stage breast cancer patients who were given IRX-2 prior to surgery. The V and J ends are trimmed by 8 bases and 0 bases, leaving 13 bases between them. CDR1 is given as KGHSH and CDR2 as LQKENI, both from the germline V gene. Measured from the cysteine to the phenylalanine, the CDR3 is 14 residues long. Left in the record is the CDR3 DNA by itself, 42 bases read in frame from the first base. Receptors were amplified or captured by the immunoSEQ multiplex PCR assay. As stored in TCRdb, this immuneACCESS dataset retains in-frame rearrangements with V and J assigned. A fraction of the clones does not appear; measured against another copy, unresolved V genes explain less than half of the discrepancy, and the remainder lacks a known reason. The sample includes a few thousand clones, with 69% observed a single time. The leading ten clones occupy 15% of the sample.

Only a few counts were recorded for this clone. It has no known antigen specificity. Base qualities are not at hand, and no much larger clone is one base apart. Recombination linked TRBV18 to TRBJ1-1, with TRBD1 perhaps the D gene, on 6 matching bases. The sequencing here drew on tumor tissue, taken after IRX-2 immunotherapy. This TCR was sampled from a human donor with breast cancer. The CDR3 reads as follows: CASLPGDMNTEAFF. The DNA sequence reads TGTGCCAGCCTTCCTGGGGACATGAACACTGAAGCTTTCTTT.